The 14 T cell receptor beta chains below all came from one sample that was sequenced in a study of blood T cell repertoires in COVID-19. Generated by immunoSEQ multiplex PCR, the TCRdb table keeps only in-frame clones and is missing some. The table records 270,000 or so clones, nearly 90% of them present only once. The sample comprised peripheral blood. Receptors originate from a woman aged 55-70 years with COVID-19, enrolled during active disease.

The V and J genes are TRBV18 and TRBJ1-2; unclear D gene. The CDR3 length is 14 residues. CDR1 is KGHSH and CDR2 is LQKENI in the germline V gene. Deletions cut 0 bases from V and 8 bases from J, with 13 bases between. The CDR3 reads CASSPPERVRGYTF. For the CDR3, the DNA is TGTGCCAGCTCACCACCGGAACGGGTTCGGGGCTACACCTTC.

This rearrangement joins TRBV7-9 to TRBJ2-7, with 9 bases aligning to TRBD1. The CDR3 totals 14 residues. V lost 7 bases and J lost 4; bases outside the gene matches: 8. CDR1 SEHNR and CDR2 FQNEAQ come from the germline V gene (reference sequence). The DNA for the CDR3 is TGTGCCAGCACCAAGGACAGGGGTCCTTACGAGCAGTACTTC. It translates to CASTKDRGPYEQYF.

V gene TRBV18 combines with J gene TRBJ1-6; 9 bases fit TRBD1. The CDR3 is 16 amino acids. V shed 3 bases and J 9 bases; nucleotides not matched to a gene: 9. Germline V lookup: CDR1 KGHSH, CDR2 LQKENI. The CDR3 sequence is CASSPRKTGGTSPLHF. CDR3 DNA: TGTGCCAGCTCACCCAGAAAAACAGGGGGCACTTCACCCCTCCACTTT.

The J gene is TRBJ1-4, the V gene TRBV7-9, with TRBD1 as a possible D gene (6 bases). Germline CDR1 and CDR2: SEHNR and FQNEAQ (reference sequence). This CDR3 is built from 15 residues. V was clipped by 0 bases and J by 6 bases, with 11 bases between them. The CDR3 reads CASSLAGTRDEKLFF. The CDR3 bases are TGTGCCAGCAGCTTAGCCGGGACACGAGATGAAAAACTGTTTTTT.

The V and J genes are TRBV5-1 and TRBJ2-2, with 11 nucleotides matching TRBD2. CDR1 and CDR2 from the germline V gene are SGHRS and YFSETQ. This CDR3 comprises 17 residues. V was clipped by 0 bases and J by 5 bases; unmatched bases: 6. DNA for the CDR3: TGCGCCAGCAGCTTGGTGGGGAGACTAGCGGGGACCGGGGAGCTGTTTTTT. It yields the protein CASSLVGRLAGTGELFF.

This clone was picked up a small number of times. This chain joins TRBV19 and TRBJ2-3, with D possibly matching TRBD1 (6 bases). There are 15 residues in the CDR3. CDR1 is LNHDA and CDR2 is SQIVND in the germline V gene (reference sequence). Trimming cost V 3 bases and J 1 base, with 11 bases left between them. The CDR3 loop reads CASSITGPGTDTQYF. The DNA for the CDR3 is TGTGCCAGTAGTATCACAGGGCCCGGCACAGATACGCAGTATTTT. The full variable domain, in which reference TRBV19 and TRBJ2-3 provide the parts outside the CDR3, is DGGITQSPKYLFRKEGQNVTLSCEQNLNHDAMYWYRQDPGQGLRLIYYSQIVNDFQKGDIAEGYSVSREKKESFPLTVTSAQKNPTAFYLCASSITGPGTDTQYFGPGTRLTVL.

This clone appeared a single time. The chain combines TRBV6-5 with TRBJ1-6; 8 bases align to TRBD1. The CDR3 has 14 amino acids. Looked up from germline, CDR1 is MNHEY and CDR2 is SVGAGI. J was trimmed by 7 bases and V by 6 bases; bases with no gene match: 5. The CDR3 spells CASRPGTGNSPLHF. CDR3 sequence (DNA): TGTGCCAGCAGACCTGGGACAGGCAATTCACCCCTCCACTTT.

This chain connects TRBV20-1 to TRBJ2-3; D gene unclear. The germline V and J ends were trimmed by 5 bases and 3 bases, with 3 bases remaining between them. Germline loops: CDR1 DFQATT, CDR2 SNEGSKA (reference sequence). The length of the CDR3 is 10 residues. DNA of the CDR3: TGCAGTGCTTATACAGATACGCAGTATTTT. Protein product: CSAYTDTQYF.

The chain carries TRBV13 and TRBJ2-6; 9 nucleotides line up with TRBD1. Germline trimming cut 5 bases from V and 1 base from J; bases unmatched to any gene: 6. This CDR3 region has 17 residues. CDR1 PRHDT and CDR2 FYEKMQ come from the germline V gene (reference sequence). This chain's CDR3 is CASSPGQGWSGANVLTF. The CDR3 DNA reads TGTGCCAGCAGCCCCGGACAGGGGTGGTCTGGGGCCAACGTCCTGACTTTC.

The chain links TRBV7-9 to TRBJ1-4; D is unresolved. Germline CDR1 reads SEHNR; CDR2 reads FQNEAQ (reference sequence). The CDR3 consists of 14 residues. Trimming removed 2 bases at V and 7 bases at J, with 11 bases between. The CDR3 coding sequence is TGTGCCAGCAGCTTAAGTCTGGGAGGTGAAAAACTGTTTTTT. This translates into CASSLSLGGEKLFF.

The chain recombines TRBV4-2 with TRBJ2-3; maybe TRBD1 (6 bases). The V gene lost 1 base and the J gene lost 2 bases, with 16 bases spanning the gap. Germline V gives CDR1 LGHNA, CDR2 YNFKEQ. The CDR3 runs to 17 residues. CDR3 DNA: TGTGCCAGCAGCCAAGCCCCACAGGGATTGGACACAGATACGCAGTATTTT. It codes for CASSQAPQGLDTDTQYF.

The chain links TRBV7-9 to TRBJ2-6; D is unclear. Trimming removed 5 bases at V and 2 bases at J, with 7 bases between. Germline V CDR1 and CDR2: SEHNR, FQNEAQ (reference sequence). The CDR3 has 14 amino acids. The CDR3 DNA is TGTGCCAGCAGCCAAACAACTGGGGCCAACGTCCTGACTTTC. Its protein product is CASSQTTGANVLTF.

J is TRBJ1-1 and V is TRBV30; 8 bases line up with TRBD1. The germline V gene encodes CDR1 GTSNPN and CDR2 SVGIG (reference sequence). The CDR3 runs 13 residues. With V trimmed by 3 bases and J by 4 bases, 4 bases remained unmatched. CDR3 residues: CAWRADRATEAFF. The CDR3 bases are TGTGCCTGGAGGGCGGACAGGGCCACTGAAGCTTTCTTT.

The genes are TRBV19 and TRBJ2-1; a possible D gene is TRBD2 (5 bases). The CDR3 contains 16 residues. The germline V gene encodes CDR1 LNHDA and CDR2 SQIVND (reference sequence). V gave up 10 bases and J gave up 0 bases, with 19 bases separating them. CDR3 loop: CATQREGSGSYNEQFF. The CDR3 DNA is TGTGCCACCCAGAGGGAAGGTTCCGGCTCCTACAATGAGCAGTTCTTC.